A single sample gave rise to the 2 T cell receptor beta chains below, sequenced in a study of blood T cell repertoires in COVID-19. Profiling relied on immunoSEQ multiplex PCR, and the TCRdb table lists in-frame clones only, not all of them. Here the sample spans roughly 39,000 clones, more than 85% being singletons. Sequenced material: peripheral blood. These receptors all come from a man aged 50 to 59 in a cohort sampled during active COVID-19.

V usage is TRBV7-9 and J usage is TRBJ2-7; no reliable D call. There are 14 residues in the CDR3. Looked up from germline, CDR1 is SEHNR and CDR2 is FQNEAQ (reference sequence). Trimming shortened V by 2 bases and J by 4 bases, and 12 bases separated the two germline ends. Here the CDR3 DNA reads TGTGCCAGCAGCTTAACGGCGGTGGGTTACGAGCAGTACTTC. Translating it yields CASSLTAVGYEQYF.

This chain uses TRBV5-1 with TRBJ1-2; 9 nucleotides match TRBD1. The germline V gene encodes CDR1 SGHRS and CDR2 YFSETQ. Trimming cost V 0 bases and J 7 bases; bases outside gene matches: 4. This CDR3 spans 14 amino acids. CDR3 DNA: TGCGCCAGCAGCTTGGGGGACAGGGAGGGTGGCTACACCTTC. It codes for CASSLGDREGGYTF.